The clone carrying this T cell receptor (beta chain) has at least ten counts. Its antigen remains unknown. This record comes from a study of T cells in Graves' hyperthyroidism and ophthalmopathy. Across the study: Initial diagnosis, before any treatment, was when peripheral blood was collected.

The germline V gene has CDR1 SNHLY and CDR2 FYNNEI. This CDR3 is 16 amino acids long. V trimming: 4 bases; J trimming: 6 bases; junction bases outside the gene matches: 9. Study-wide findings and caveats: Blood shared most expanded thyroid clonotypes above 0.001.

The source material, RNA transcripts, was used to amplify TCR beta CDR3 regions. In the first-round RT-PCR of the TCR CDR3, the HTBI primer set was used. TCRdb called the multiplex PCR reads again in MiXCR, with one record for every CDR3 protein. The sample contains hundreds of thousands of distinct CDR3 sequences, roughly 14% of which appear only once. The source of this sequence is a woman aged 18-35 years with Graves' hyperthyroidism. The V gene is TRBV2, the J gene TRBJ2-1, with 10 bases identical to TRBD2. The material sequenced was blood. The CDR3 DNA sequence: TGTGCCAGCAGTGGCGCCGGGACTAGCGCTCCCAATGAGCAGTTCTTC. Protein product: CASSGAGTSAPNEQFF.